Below, 8 T cell receptor beta chains from the same sample are listed, as sequenced in a study of blood T cell repertoires in COVID-19. This table comes from immunoSEQ multiplex PCR, and its TCRdb copy is limited to in-frame clones, with some not included. The table has tens of thousands of clones, 86% seen once. The sequencing input was peripheral blood. These receptors all stem from a man older than 75 in a cohort sampled during active COVID-19.

The chain has TRBV11-2 and TRBJ1-3, with D perhaps TRBD1 (6 bases). V dropped 8 bases and J dropped 0 bases, with 23 bases sitting between them. Looked up from germline, CDR1 is SGHAT and CDR2 is FQNNGV. The CDR3 has 18 residues. The CDR3 DNA reads as TGTGCCAGCCCTACAGGGTTAGCAGTTAAAAGCTCTGGAAACACCATATATTTT. Translated: CASPTGLAVKSSGNTIYF. Full variable domain (remainder filled in from reference TRBV11-2 and TRBJ1-3): EAGVAQSPRYKIIEKRQSVAFWCNPISGHATLYWYQQILGQGPKLLIQFQNNGVVDDSQLPKDRFSAERLKGVDSTLKIQPAKLEDSAVYLCASPTGLAVKSSGNTIYFGEGSWLTVV.

The V and J genes are TRBV6-6 and TRBJ2-3; possible D gene TRBD1, 5 bases. The germline CDR1 and CDR2 sequences are MNHNY and SVGAGI (reference sequence). This CDR3 region has 14 residues. V was pared by 7 bases and J by 0 bases, with 11 bases between. The CDR3 is CASMLTASTDTQYF. The CDR3 nucleotides read TGTGCCAGCATGTTGACAGCTAGCACAGATACGCAGTATTTT.

The CDR3 region has the DNA TGTGCCAGCAGCGTAGGTCTTACGGGGGAGACGGCCTACGAGCAGTACTTC. Amino acid sequence: CASSVGLTGETAYEQYF. V usage is TRBV9 and J usage is TRBJ2-7; a possible D gene is TRBD2 (6 bases). Between the trimmed V and J ends, which lost 0 bases and 2 bases, there was a span of 18 bases. The CDR3 contains 17 residues. Germline lookup yields CDR1 SGDLS and CDR2 YYNGEE.

The chain links TRBV14 to TRBJ2-3; 12 bases are shared with TRBD2. Germline V CDR1 and CDR2: SGHDN, FVKESK. CDR3 size: 15 residues. Trimming at V came to 4 bases and at J to 4 bases, leaving 3 bases not matched to a gene. CDR3 nucleotides: TGTGCCAGCAGCCGGACTAGCGGGGCATCAGATACGCAGTATTTT. It specifies CASSRTSGASDTQYF.

The chain uses TRBV19 and TRBJ2-1; 8 nucleotides align to TRBD2. This CDR3 region has 15 residues. CDR1 is LNHDA and CDR2 is SQIVND in the germline V gene (reference sequence). J was trimmed by 7 bases and V by 2 bases; bases with no gene match: 7. The CDR3: CASSITGTRTNEQFF. CDR3 bases: TGTGCCAGTAGTATAACCGGGACTAGAACAAATGAGCAGTTCTTC.

The chain combines TRBV9 with TRBJ2-1, with 12 positions matching TRBD2. This CDR3 spans 17 amino acids. CDR1 is SGDLS, CDR2 YYNGEE, per germline. The V gene end was trimmed by 4 bases and the J gene end by 4 bases; junction bases not matched to a gene: 9. CDR3 sequence: CASSQGTSGRSYNEQFF. CDR3 DNA: TGTGCCAGCAGCCAGGGGACTAGCGGGCGTTCTTACAATGAGCAGTTCTTC. The complete variable domain, with remaining parts taken from reference TRBV9 and TRBJ2-1, reads DSGVTQTPKHLITATGQRVTLRCSPRSGDLSVYWYQQSLDQGLQFLIQYYNGEERAKGNILERFSAQQFPDLHSELNLSSLELGDSALYFCASSQGTSGRSYNEQFFGPGTRLTVL.

This sequence joins TRBV10-3 and TRBJ1-3, with a tentative D call TRBD1 (5 bases). V lost 0 bases and J 4 bases, leaving 10 bases between the germline ends. This CDR3 has 15 residues. The germline V gene has CDR1 ENHRY and CDR2 SYGVKD. The CDR3 spells CAISESGAGGNTIYF. The DNA for the CDR3 is TGTGCCATCAGTGAGTCAGGGGCGGGAGGAAACACCATATATTTT.

The chain uses TRBV7-2 and TRBJ2-3; D perhaps matches TRBD2 (6 bases). V was trimmed by 5 bases and J by 1 base, leaving 13 bases between them. Germline V gene sequence: CDR1 SGHTA, CDR2 FQGNSA. The CDR3 has 15 residues. In DNA, the CDR3 is TGTGCCAGCAGCCTAAATCGCGGGGGCACAGATACGCAGTATTTT. As protein: CASSLNRGGTDTQYF.